The sequence of this T cell receptor (beta chain) was determined in a study of T cells expressing NK-cell markers. Study-wide background: The authors derived TCR beta repertoires from sorted CD3+CD56+NKG2C+, CD3+CD56+NKG2C- and CD3+CD56-NKG2C+ T cells. General observations from the study: The study left the HCMV specificity of expanded NKG2C+ T cell clones unresolved. About 1.0-7.5% of CD8+ T cells in over five donors belonged to dominant NKG2C+ clonotypes.

It was by 5'RACE template switching with UMIs that TCR beta cDNA was made. Reanalyzing the 5' RACE reads, TCRdb keeps one entry per CDR3 protein, without DNA. The sample is made up of approximately 170,000 distinct CDR3 sequences, and the top ten hold around 20% of it. Turning to this clonotype: As yet, its antigen is unknown.

The CDR3 totals 16 residues. Germline V gene data show CDR1 as MNHEY and CDR2 as SMNVEV (reference sequence). Sequenced input: blood T cells: a sorted CD56 or NKG2C T cell subset, CD4+ or CD8+ T cells, or bulk PBMC T cells (not recorded which). J is TRBJ2-3 and V is TRBV27; the D call from TCRdb, TRBD1, cannot be confirmed without DNA. This TCR was recovered from a man aged 18-75 years in good health. CDR3: CASSPLLGQGVDTQYF.